Presented here are 21 T cell receptor beta chains from one specimen sequenced in a study of blood T cell repertoires in COVID-19. Only in-frame clones appear in the TCRdb table, and some are missing; sequencing was by immunoSEQ multiplex PCR. The table has 100,000 to 150,000 clones, roughly 91% seen once; the top ten hold approximately 4.5%. Sequenced input: peripheral blood. All receptors come from a man between 60 and 75 years old with COVID-19, enrolled during active disease.

The chain employs TRBV6-2 or TRBV6-3 and TRBJ2-1; possible D gene TRBD2, 5 bases. The CDR3 sequence is 16 residues long. With 6 bases removed from V and 3 bases from J, the gap between germline ends came to 18 bases. Looked up from germline, CDR1 is MNHEY and CDR2 is SVGEGT. The CDR3 loop is CASSRTRSINYNEQFF. DNA for the CDR3: TGTGCCAGCAGCCGAACTAGGTCCATAAACTACAATGAGCAGTTCTTC.

The chain has TRBV6-6 and TRBJ1-3; a weak D match, TRBD1 (5 bases). The V end was cut by 1 base, the J end by 3 bases, with 7 bases between. Germline CDR1 reads MNHNY; CDR2 reads SVGAGI (reference sequence). CDR3 length: 14 residues. The CDR3 DNA sequence: TGTGCCAGCAGTTACTTGGGGCTTGGAAACACCATATATTTT. This encodes CASSYLGLGNTIYF.

This chain joins TRBV7-2 and TRBJ1-1, with TRBD1 matching over 8 bases. CDR1 and CDR2 (germline): SGHTA, FQGNSA. The CDR3 covers 14 residues. The V gene end was trimmed by 5 bases and the J gene end by 5 bases; junction bases not matched to a gene: 7. CDR3 residues: CASSARTGITEAFF. CDR3 sequence (DNA): TGTGCCAGCAGCGCCCGGACAGGGATAACTGAAGCTTTCTTT.

This chain connects TRBV14 to TRBJ2-3, with D possibly matching TRBD2 (6 bases). Trimming took 1 base from V and 3 from J, leaving 14 bases between them. In germline, CDR1 is SGHDN, CDR2 FVKESK. CDR3 length: 16 residues. The DNA for the CDR3 is TGTGCCAGCAGCCAAGCCCAGCGGGCGAGAACAGATACGCAGTATTTT. As protein: CASSQAQRARTDTQYF.

This clone was detected only a few times. The V and J genes are TRBV7-2 and TRBJ2-7; 7 nucleotides match TRBD2. Germline CDR1 reads SGHTA; CDR2 reads FQGNSA. The ends lost 2 bases at V and 7 bases at J; junction bases unmatched: 8. The CDR3 is 14 amino acids. The CDR3 reads CASSLQRGLLEQYF. The CDR3 region has the DNA TGTGCCAGCAGCTTACAGCGGGGCCTTCTAGAGCAGTACTTC.

The V call is TRBV6-1, the J call TRBJ1-1, with TRBD1 matching over 7 bases. The CDR3 extends over 13 amino acids. The V gene's germline CDR1 is MNHNS and CDR2 SASEGT. With 6 bases clipped from V and 6 bases from J, the junction kept 7 bases outside the gene matches. CDR3 nucleotides: TGTGCCAGCAGCTCCGCGCAGGGGGCTGAAGCTTTCTTT. This sequence encodes CASSSAQGAEAFF.

Written as DNA, the CDR3 is TGCGCCAGCAGCTTGGCCTCTAGCTCCTACAATGAGCAGTTCTTC. Its translation: CASSLASSSYNEQFF. The chain combines TRBV5-1 with TRBJ2-1; D is unresolved. Per the germline V gene, CDR1 is SGHRS and CDR2 is YFSETQ. Trimming cost V 0 bases and J 0 bases, with 7 bases left between them. This CDR3 spans 15 amino acids.

The chain recombines TRBV7-8 with TRBJ2-4; the match to TRBD1 covers 9 bases. The length of the CDR3 is 14 residues. Germline-derived CDR1 and CDR2 are SGHVS and FQNEAQ. V trimming: 2 bases; J trimming: 9 bases; junction bases outside the gene matches: 5. CDR3 coding DNA: TGTGCCAGCAGCTTACAGACAGGGGGAGGCATTCAGTACTTC. Protein product: CASSLQTGGGIQYF.

This rearrangement joins TRBV9 to TRBJ1-3; possible D gene TRBD1, 6 bases. In germline, CDR1 is SGDLS, CDR2 YYNGEE. Trimming stripped 0 bases from V and 0 bases from J, with 10 bases between. CDR3 length equals 16 residues. CDR3 region: CASSVGGQTSGNTIYF. The CDR3 DNA follows: TGTGCCAGCAGCGTAGGAGGACAGACCTCTGGAAACACCATATATTTT.

With respect to this clone: This sample includes further DNA sequences coding for the same CDR3. This chain connects TRBV2 to TRBJ1-5, with 10 nucleotides matching TRBD1. Germline V gives CDR1 SNHLY, CDR2 FYNNEI. This CDR3 has 15 residues. V lost 6 bases to trimming and J lost 2 bases; unmatched junction nucleotides: 4. The CDR3 coding sequence is TGTGCCAGCAGGGGGGACAGGGGAGGCAATCAGCCCCAGCATTTT. Translating gives CASRGDRGGNQPQHF.

V is TRBV6-5 and J is TRBJ2-6; D might be TRBD1 (5 bases). The germline V gene has CDR1 MNHEY and CDR2 SVGAGI. The CDR3 covers 15 residues. Trimming cost V 7 bases and J 0 bases, with 10 bases left between them. CDR3 sequence: CASTGFSSGANVLTF. Written as DNA, the CDR3 is TGTGCCAGCACAGGGTTCAGCTCTGGGGCCAACGTCCTGACTTTC.

This clone was found a few times. The chain recombines TRBV4-1 with TRBJ1-1; D may be TRBD1 (6 bases). The CDR3 runs 16 residues. V was shortened by 3 bases and J by 6 bases, with 20 bases between the two germline ends. Germline CDR1 and CDR2: MGHRA and YSYEKL. The CDR3: CASSQSSGANSPEAFF. CDR3 in DNA: TGCGCCAGCAGCCAGAGCTCAGGGGCGAACAGCCCTGAAGCTTTCTTT.

The chain uses TRBV3-1 (or the pseudogene TRBV3-2) and TRBJ1-2; D remains ambiguous. The CDR3 extends over 12 amino acids. Trimming took 4 bases from V and 5 from J, leaving 8 bases between them. Germline CDR1 reads LGHDT; CDR2 reads YNNKEL (reference sequence). The CDR3 nucleotides are TGTGCCAGCAGCCTCGGGGTATATGGCTACACCTTC. Its translation: CASSLGVYGYTF.

V and J are TRBV28 and TRBJ2-1, with TRBD1 identical over 8 bases. Losses at the gene ends were 7 bases for V and 4 bases for J; bases not matched to a gene: 9. Germline V gives CDR1 MDHEN, CDR2 SYDVKM. The CDR3 loop spans 15 amino acids. CDR3: CASITRDRHYNEQFF. The CDR3 nucleotides read TGTGCCAGCATCACAAGGGACAGGCATTACAATGAGCAGTTCTTC.

This clone came up a few times. The chain couples TRBV27 to TRBJ2-5; D gene unclear. V was pared by 3 bases and J by 0 bases, with 8 bases between. The CDR3 totals 14 residues. CDR1 MNHEY and CDR2 SMNVEV come from the germline V gene (reference sequence). DNA of the CDR3: TGTGCCAGCAGTTTTCAGGCCTACCAAGAGACCCAGTACTTC. Protein product: CASSFQAYQETQYF.

The rearrangement links TRBV12-3 or TRBV12-4 to TRBJ1-2, with a tentative D call TRBD1 (6 bases). The V gene lost 4 bases and the J gene lost 4 bases, with 10 bases spanning the gap. The length of the CDR3 is 13 residues. The chain's CDR3 is CASSSPRGYGYTF. CDR3 nucleotides: TGTGCCAGCAGTTCCCCCAGGGGCTATGGCTACACCTTC.

V is TRBV6-1 and J is TRBJ2-4; the D is unclear. V dropped 1 base and J dropped 0 bases, with 7 bases sitting between them. Germline-derived CDR1 and CDR2 are MNHNS and SASEGT. The CDR3 is 15 residues long. Here the CDR3 DNA reads TGTGCCAGCAGTGAAGTAGAGGTAGCCAAAAACATTCAGTACTTC. Translating it yields CASSEVEVAKNIQYF.

The CDR3 reads CASSNHASGGSNEQYF. The DNA for the CDR3 is TGTGCCAGTAGCAATCACGCTAGCGGGGGTAGCAACGAGCAGTACTTC. The rearrangement uses TRBV19 and TRBJ2-7; 10 bases are a match to TRBD2. J lost 5 bases, V lost 6 bases, and 13 bases had no gene match. The CDR3 has 16 amino acids. Germline loops: CDR1 LNHDA, CDR2 SQIVND (reference sequence).

The chain joins TRBV29-1 to TRBJ1-1, with D unclear. The CDR3 spans 11 residues. The germline V gene encodes CDR1 SQVTM and CDR2 ANQGSEA. Trimming took off 7 bases at V and 0 bases at J, with 6 bases between the two ends. The CDR3 here is CSAGMNTEAFF. In DNA, the CDR3 is TGCAGCGCCGGGATGAACACTGAAGCTTTCTTT. The full variable domain, rest sourced from reference TRBV29-1 and TRBJ1-1, is SAVISQKPSRDICQRGTSLTIQCQVDSQVTMMFWYRQQPGQSLTLIATANQGSEATYESGFVIDKFPISRPNLTFSTLTVSNMSPEDSSIYLCSAGMNTEAFFGQGTRLTVV.

This clone has a handful of counts. The rearrangement links TRBV19 to TRBJ2-3; 14 bases match TRBD2. The V and J ends lost 1 base and 0 bases, in that order; junction bases with no gene match: 6. Germline V gene lookup returns CDR1 LNHDA and CDR2 SQIVND (reference sequence). The CDR3 is 19 amino acids. The CDR3 DNA reads as TGTGCCAGTAGTATAGGGGGGACTAGCGGGGGTCCTAGCACAGATACGCAGTATTTT. It is translated as CASSIGGTSGGPSTDTQYF. The whole variable domain, remainder taken from reference TRBV19 and TRBJ2-3, is DGGITQSPKYLFRKEGQNVTLSCEQNLNHDAMYWYRQDPGQGLRLIYYSQIVNDFQKGDIAEGYSVSREKKESFPLTVTSAQKNPTAFYLCASSIGGTSGGPSTDTQYFGPGTRLTVL.

The chain has TRBV15 and TRBJ1-2; 8 bases fit TRBD1. This CDR3 is built from 19 residues. Germline assignment: CDR1 LNHNV and CDR2 YYDKDF (reference sequence). V lost 3 bases to trimming and J lost 4 bases; unmatched junction nucleotides: 19. CDR3 loop: CATSSRESGRGLRGYGYTF. The CDR3 DNA reads as TGTGCCACCAGCAGTAGGGAGTCAGGCAGGGGGCTCAGGGGCTATGGCTACACCTTC.